The TCR beta chain under discussion was sequenced for a study of identical twins. In its sample, this clonotype was seen many times. The target antigen is unknown. Study-wide results and caveats: Whereas memory repertoires showed no such difference, abundant cord blood beta clonotypes carried fewer insertions.

Template switching added a universal primer site, and cDNA bore unique molecular identifiers. TCRdb independently ran MiXCR on the 5' RACE reads; one entry per CDR3 protein. The table shows about 100,000 distinct CDR3 sequences, with about 6% occurring only once. Sample: memory T cells sorted from blood. This TCR was sampled from a woman between 50 and 59 years old in good health.

CDR3 DNA: TGTGCCAGCAGTTTTTTAGACCCTGCTGGACCCTACGAGCAGTACTTC. Amino acid sequence: CASSFLDPAGPYEQYF. The genes are TRBV27 and TRBJ2-7, with D unclear. The germline V and J ends were trimmed by 3 bases and 2 bases, with 17 bases remaining between them. CDR3 length: 16 residues. CDR1 and CDR2 (germline): MNHEY, SMNVEV (reference sequence).